This entry is about one T cell receptor beta chain. Its antigen is currently not known. No base-level quality is on record; no much larger clone is a single base apart. This record comes from a study of cytomegalovirus exposure and HLA in healthy donors (dated by TCRdb to about 2017). About the investigation overall: An earlier analysis of 550 to 700 of the donors reported approximately 290 Gb of sequence data and 117 million unique TCR beta sequences from 150 million to 200 million T cells. To study patterns of TCR occurrence, a later analysis re-analyzed previously published TCR beta repertoires from more than 550 donors and added high-resolution HLA genotyping. Every repertoire in the discovery cohort had been generated on one and the same sequencing platform. Donor age, sex, ethnicity and CMV serostatus were compiled together with the repertoire data. A separate validation cohort of 100 to 150 different subjects was used in addition to the approximately 670-subject first cohort. The study aimed to test whether signatures of past pathogen exposure could be identified by cataloging public T cell receptors. A few DR-DQ haplotypes were treated as single units for association and clustering because of strong linkage in the cohort. Rather than using new phenotypic data, the later analysis identified candidate immune exposures from TCR beta sequences and from how often those sequences occurred across donors. The genetic ancestry cluster associated with self-reported Caucasian donors included about 81% of the roughly 390 genotyped donors. HLA typing included class I and class II loci at four-digit resolution. A later genetic analysis used genome-wide SNP genotypes for about 65% of the 666 donors, treating that subset as a discovery cohort. An early release covering more than 500 HLA-typed donors comprised 300 to 350 gigabases of sequencing data and around 85 million unique TCR sequences. The study profiled the T cell repertoires of some 610 subjects by immunosequencing and related them to cytomegalovirus serostatus. The number of donors typed differed by locus, with 629-630 for A, B, C, DRB1 and DQB1, roughly 520 for DQA1, 600 to 610 for DPA1, and about 450 for DPB1. Among 398 genotyped donors of the cohort, an average of about 240,000 unique TCR beta nucleotide sequences was sequenced per donor, of which roughly 17% were non-productive. An earlier analysis of approximately 640 of the donors applied high-throughput TCR beta sequencing to assess whether each TCR beta V gene segment acted as functional or pseudogenic. The study combined high-throughput TCR immunosequencing, statistical association of individual TCRs with disease status, and machine learning to predict cytomegalovirus infection status. The research as a whole found: A later genetic analysis reported fewer N-insertions in productive TCRs among donors in an Asian-associated ancestry cluster than the 666-donor mean. Compared with equally common non-associated chains, HLA-associated TCR beta chains in a later analysis were more clonally expanded and had lower generation probabilities. Sequencing depth was assumed to be roughly uniform across donors in the presence/absence analyses, though that assumption may not hold. The study listed 150 to 200 TCR beta chains as associated with cytomegalovirus. The classifier was reported to diagnose cytomegalovirus status with high specificity and sensitivity in both the original cohort and the validation cohort. A later analysis found that TCR association rates varied across HLA loci, with DRB1 alleles showing the most associated TCRs and HLA-C alleles the fewest. A cluster of highly shared sequence variants was judged likely to be a technical artifact of the sequencing pipeline. Because HLA typing was unavailable for some donors at each locus, only the typed subset was used in association tests. The cohort was sequenced for TCR beta chains only, and without alpha or paired-chain data the features that could be detected were limited. Immune exposure information for the cohort was limited to CMV serostatus. The authors suggested that the approach could potentially be generalized to other disease states and immunological phenotypes. Some IMGT-functional V segments, including TRBV6-2 and TRBV6-3, could not be told apart with the 87-base-pair reads, so those segments were excluded. A later genetic analysis associated a missense DCLRE1C variant with V-gene and J-gene trimming of TCR beta chains, and an independent cohort replicated the association. Correlated functional status among segregating V segments might reflect linkage disequilibrium, but an unknown experimental factor could not be ruled out. In vitro tests confirmed that a few of the cytomegalovirus-associated TCR beta chains recognize cytomegalovirus antigens. According to a later analysis, parvovirus B19, influenza, CMV and Epstein-Barr virus appeared linked to several top co-occurrence clusters. At a false discovery rate of 0.05, a later analysis linked under 20,000 TCR beta sequences to specific HLA alleles. When HLA alleles, especially DR and DQ, strongly co-occurred, TCR associations were difficult to assign to individual alleles. The earlier analysis of 450 to 700 of the donors excluded 15 to 20 rarely observed V segments, including chromosome 9 orphons, because counts were too low. A further reported finding was that TCR beta sequences accurately predicted the HLA-A and HLA-B alleles for most subjects in the first cohort. In an earlier analysis of approximately 590 of the donors, most TCR beta V segments were observed in productive rearrangements about 87% or about 30% of the time, broadly matching IMGT annotations. Most TCR sequences were seen in very few donors, while some public TCRs were found in many individuals. Most CMV-associated TCR beta chains appeared to be HLA-restricted in a later analysis, and the HLA associations seemed to be driven largely by CMV exposure.

The cohort was made up of about 610 healthy bone marrow donors. At the time of sampling, every cohort member was nominally healthy, though immune exposures that went unrecorded were likely present. The donor was CMV seropositive and belonged to the group of 250 to 300 seropositive cohort members. Every donor gave a peripheral blood sample, and the peripheral blood mononuclear cells from that sample were used for TCR beta sequencing. Genomic DNA extraction from the blood cell samples was performed with the Qiagen DNeasy Blood Extraction Kit. CDR1 and CDR2 (SGHTA, FQGNSA) derive from the germline V gene. The CDR3 has 16 amino acids, counting the end cysteine and phenylalanine. Only the CDR3 DNA stays, 48 bases, in frame from base 1. V loses 0 bases, J loses 4 bases, and the germline ends lie 13 bases apart. Libraries were constructed by the immunoSEQ multiplex PCR assay. For the multiplex PCR, a mixture combining 60 forward primers for TCR Vbeta segments and 13 reverse primers for TCR Jbeta segments was used. A multiplex PCR assay on genomic DNA amplified the CDR3 region of rearranged TCR beta genes. The amplified TCR beta libraries were sequenced on the Illumina HiSeq System as 87-base-pair reads. Per the source publication's procedure: Across the 666 repertoires, a later analysis counted tens of millions of unique TCR beta chains, 9.5 million to 13 million of which were shared by at least two donors. Raw reads were error-corrected and collapsed into unique sequences with a nearest-neighbor algorithm that merged closely related sequences to remove PCR and sequencing errors. CDR3 sequences were aligned to IMGT reference sequences to assign V, D and J gene segments. For a sequence to be retained, at least a six-nucleotide match to both a V gene segment and a J gene segment was required. A rearrangement counted as productive if the CDR3 had no stop codons and remained in frame with V and J, and every other rearrangement counted as non-productive. CDR3 was defined by IMGT convention, running from the second conserved V-encoded cysteine to the conserved J-encoded phenylalanine. The earlier analysis of some 600 of the donors excluded sequences that lacked an unambiguous match to a single V gene segment. An earlier analysis of a few hundred of the donors classified V segments as functional when productive rearrangements were above 56.7% and as segregating when the standard deviation between donors was above 5%. A statistical classification framework was built to diagnose cytomegalovirus status from the catalog of TCR beta chain sequences. In a later analysis, TCR nucleotide sequences were compared against IMGT/GENE-DB human TR gene sequences so that V and J genes could be assigned. A later analysis assigned CDR3 sequences and most-parsimonious VDJ recombination scenarios with the TCRdist pipeline. In a later analysis, each TCR beta chain was defined by its CDR3 amino acid sequence together with its V-gene family, and reads without a unique V-gene family were excluded. A later analysis removed several hundred highly shared, low-generation-probability nucleotide sequences to deal with suspected cross-contamination and a sequencing artifact. In a later analysis, a clonal expansion index was calculated for each public chain from normalized within-repertoire ranks of inferred template counts. In a later analysis, generation probabilities were computed with a VDJ recombination model fitted to out-of-frame rearrangements, and the resulting probabilities were checked against IGoR. In a later analysis, hypergeometric tests were used to score TCR-TCR, TCR-HLA and TCR-CMV co-occurrence, with a repertoire-size bias correction applied to TCR pairs. False discovery rates were estimated in a later analysis by permuting HLA or CMV assignments 20 times. In a later analysis, co-occurring TCRs were grouped with DBSCAN, and TCRdist sequence similarity was added when clustering was performed within HLA-allele-positive subsets. Repertoires with fewer than 30,000 or more than 120,000 public chains, plus five repertoires with anomalous nucleotide sharing, were excluded from co-occurrence clustering. The table comes from immuneACCESS by way of TCRdb, which keeps in-frame sequences with V and J called. Part of the clones is missing from these tables; in studies checked, under half for an unresolved V gene and the rest for unknown reasons. V and J calls and clone size are copied from that table; D and trimming were computed from the DNA. This sample gives tens of thousands of clones in total; 86% of them show up just once. Clones ranked in the top ten supply 8.5% to 10% of the sample.

The origin of this receptor is a man aged 30 to 45 in good health and CMV-seropositive. Specimen: PBMCs. The chain links TRBV7-2 with TRBJ1-3; tentative D gene TRBD1, with 5 bases matching. The CDR3 corresponds to CASSLAPPGPGNTIYF. The DNA reads as follows: TGTGCCAGCAGCTTAGCGCCCCCAGGGCCAGGAAACACCATATATTTT. Full variable domain (CDR3 extended with the reference TRBV7-2 and TRBJ1-3 proteins): GAGVSQSPSNKVTEKGKDVELRCDPISGHTALYWYRQSLGQGLEFLIYFQGNSAPDKSGLPSDRFSAERTGGSVSTLTIQRTQQEDSAVYLCASSLAPPGPGNTIYFGEGSWLTVV.